These 4 T cell receptor beta chains came from one sample sequenced in a study of cytomegalovirus exposure and HLA in healthy donors. Sequenced by immunoSEQ multiplex PCR; TCRdb stores in-frame clones only, minus some. The data show around 400,000 clones, roughly 85% seen once. Sequenced sample: PBMCs. These receptors originate from a woman aged 18-29 years in good health and CMV-seronegative.

This sequence joins TRBV28 and TRBJ1-2, with D hard to call. Germline assignment: CDR1 MDHEN and CDR2 SYDVKM. The germline V and J ends were trimmed by 6 bases and 4 bases, with 9 bases remaining between them. CDR3 length equals 12 residues. The DNA of the CDR3 is TGTGCCAGCAGAACCAACTCCTATGGCTACACCTTC. Translation gives CASRTNSYGYTF.

The V call is TRBV5-1, the J call TRBJ1-1; 11 bases fit TRBD1. The CDR3 runs to 14 residues. The germline gives CDR1 SGHRS, CDR2 YFSETQ. Trimming cost V 3 bases and J 5 bases; bases outside gene matches: 3. DNA of the CDR3: TGCGCCAGCAGCTGGACAGGGGGCAGGACTGAAGCTTTCTTT. Translated: CASSWTGGRTEAFF.

This clone was seen once. The chain combines TRBV14 with TRBJ2-5, with D unresolved. The germline CDR1 and CDR2 sequences are SGHDN and FVKESK. The germline V and J ends were trimmed by 1 base and 3 bases, with 9 bases remaining between them. This CDR3 has 14 amino acids. CDR3 nucleotides: TGTGCCAGCAGCCAAGTGAACCGGGAAGAGACCCAGTACTTC. Translating gives CASSQVNREETQYF.

The chain couples TRBV28 to TRBJ1-2; the D gene is possibly TRBD1 (6 bases). The germline CDR1 and CDR2 sequences are MDHEN and SYDVKM. The V gene lost 2 bases and the J gene lost 6 bases, with 13 bases spanning the gap. The CDR3 loop spans 14 amino acids. CDR3 protein: CASSLVRGWDGYTF. The CDR3 DNA is TGTGCCAGCAGTTTAGTCAGGGGTTGGGATGGCTACACCTTC.